A single sample gave rise to the 8 T cell receptor beta chains below, sequenced in a study of T cell responses to AZD1222 COVID-19 vaccine. Measured with immunoSEQ multiplex PCR; TCRdb has only the in-frame clones, and not every one. Of fewer than 110,000 clones listed, approximately 89% are singletons. This specimen was peripheral blood, taken on day 0 of AZD1222 vaccination. These receptor sequences come from an adult in good health.

This clone has only a few counts. This rearrangement joins TRBV7-8 to TRBJ1-2; possible D gene TRBD1, 5 bases. From germline, CDR1 is SGHVS and CDR2 FQNEAQ. Trimming removed 2 bases from V and 0 bases from J, with 16 bases in between. The CDR3 runs to 17 residues. The CDR3 bases are TGTGCCAGCAGCTTAAAGGCAGGGCAATGGGCTAACTATGGCTACACCTTC. Amino acids: CASSLKAGQWANYGYTF.

This clone was detected only once. This sequence joins TRBV7-9 and TRBJ1-1, with TRBD1 matching over 12 bases. Unmatched junction bases numbered 6, after V lost 2 bases and J lost 8 bases. The CDR3 totals 15 residues. Germline-derived CDR1 and CDR2 are SEHNR and FQNEAQ (reference sequence). This chain's CDR3 is CASSLLGTGGSEAFF. The CDR3 DNA reads as TGTGCCAGCAGCTTACTCGGGACAGGGGGCTCCGAAGCTTTCTTT.

The chain uses TRBV5-5 and TRBJ1-1, with D possibly being TRBD1 (5 bases). The CDR3 loop spans 17 amino acids. V was cut by 4 bases and J by 1 base, with 20 bases left in between. CDR1 and CDR2 (germline): SGHKS, YYEKEE (reference sequence). This chain's CDR3 is CASSPTGTSWRNTEAFF. The CDR3 DNA sequence: TGTGCCAGCAGCCCAACAGGAACATCGTGGCGGAACACTGAAGCTTTCTTT.

The CDR3 here is CAIARDRDSPLHF. For the CDR3, the DNA is TGTGCCATCGCCCGGGACAGAGATTCACCCCTCCACTTT. The rearrangement uses TRBV10-3 and TRBJ1-6; 7 bases match TRBD1. There are 13 residues in the CDR3. With 8 bases clipped from V and 8 bases from J, the junction kept 6 bases outside the gene matches. Germline assignment: CDR1 ENHRY and CDR2 SYGVKD.

This clone was detected once. The rearrangement joins TRBV6-5 to TRBJ1-6, with TRBD1 matching over 10 bases. In germline, CDR1 is MNHEY, CDR2 SVGAGI. This CDR3 spans 16 amino acids. J was trimmed by 10 bases and V by 2 bases; bases with no gene match: 8. This chain's CDR3 is CASSYLDRGFGSPLHF. DNA of the CDR3: TGTGCCAGCAGTTACCTGGACAGGGGGTTTGGCTCACCCCTCCACTTT.

The rearrangement uses TRBV4-1 and TRBJ1-1; TRBD1 might be the D (5 bases). Looked up from germline, CDR1 is MGHRA and CDR2 is YSYEKL. The CDR3 is 13 amino acids. Trimming stripped 4 bases from V and 4 bases from J, with 10 bases between. CDR3 coding DNA: TGCGCCAGCAGCCGTGGGGCGTCCACTGAAGCTTTCTTT. Its protein is CASSRGASTEAFF.

The J gene is TRBJ2-1, the V gene TRBV12-3 or TRBV12-4; D unresolved. Trimming removed 1 base from V and 9 bases from J, with 10 bases in between. This CDR3 region has 13 residues. CDR3 in amino acids: CASSLGNWVEQFF. The CDR3 DNA follows: TGTGCCAGCAGTTTAGGCAATTGGGTTGAGCAGTTCTTC.

This rearrangement joins TRBV10-3 to TRBJ2-1, with 10 bases aligning to TRBD2. This CDR3 contains 18 residues. The trim removed 3 bases at V and 0 bases at J, leaving 8 bases unmatched. Germline V CDR1 and CDR2: ENHRY, SYGVKD. The CDR3 loop is CAISDPQAGGSSYNEQFF. CDR3 DNA: TGTGCCATCAGTGACCCCCAAGCGGGGGGGTCCTCCTACAATGAGCAGTTCTTC.